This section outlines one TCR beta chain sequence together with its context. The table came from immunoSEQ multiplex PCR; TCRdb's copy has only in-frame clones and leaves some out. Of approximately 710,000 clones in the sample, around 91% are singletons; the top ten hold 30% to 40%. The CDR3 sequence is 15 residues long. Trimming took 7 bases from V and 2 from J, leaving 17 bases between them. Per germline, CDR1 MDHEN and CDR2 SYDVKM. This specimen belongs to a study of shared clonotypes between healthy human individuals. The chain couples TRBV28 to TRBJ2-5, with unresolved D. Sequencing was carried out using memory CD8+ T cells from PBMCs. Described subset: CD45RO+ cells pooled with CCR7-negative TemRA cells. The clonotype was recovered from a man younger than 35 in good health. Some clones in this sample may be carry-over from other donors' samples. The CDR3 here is CASTSTFLRQETQYF. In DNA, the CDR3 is TGTGCCAGCACCTCGACCTTTTTGCGGCAAGAGACCCAGTACTTC. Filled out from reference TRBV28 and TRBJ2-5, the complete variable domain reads DVKVTQSSRYLVKRTGEKVFLECVQDMDHENMFWYRQDPGLGLRLIYFSYDVKMKEKGDIPEGYSVSREKKERFSLILESASTNQTSMYLCASTSTFLRQETQYFGPGTRLLVL.